This paragraph reports one TCR beta chain. This sample is drawn from a study of OX40 agonist ivuxolimab in advanced cancers. TCRdb's table, derived via immunoSEQ multiplex PCR, lists solely in-frame clones and lacks some. The repertoire holds around 40,000 clones, with about 85% as singletons. The germline CDR1 and CDR2 sequences are DFQATT and SNEGSKA (reference sequence). This CDR3 is 11 amino acids long. Trimming took off 7 bases at V and 7 bases at J, with 12 bases between the two ends. The receptor was isolated from an adult with an advanced solid tumor such as melanoma, head and neck, liver or kidney cancer. V is TRBV20-1 and J is TRBJ2-3; maybe TRBD1 (6 bases). The sample in question was CD4+ or CD8+ T cells sorted from blood, obtained in a trial of the OX40 agonist ivuxolimab. The DNA of the CDR3 is TGCAGTGAGATGGGGGCCAATACGCAGTATTTT. It yields the protein CSEMGANTQYF.